These 21 T cell receptor beta chains were all obtained from the same sample, sequenced in a study of cytomegalovirus exposure and HLA in healthy donors. The study ran its PCR with 60 Vbeta and 13 Jbeta primers. Only in-frame clones appear in the TCRdb table, and some are missing; sequencing was by immunoSEQ multiplex PCR. There are about 100,000 clones in the sample; approximately 72% occur only once, and roughly 7.1% lies in the top ten. The material sequenced was PBMCs. All receptors derive from a man aged 35 to 55 in good health and CMV-seropositive.

This chain uses TRBV5-1 with TRBJ2-2; 13 bases line up with TRBD2. Germline V gene sequence: CDR1 SGHRS, CDR2 YFSETQ. There are 16 residues in the CDR3. The J segment lost 5 bases and the V segment lost 3 bases, leaving 4 bases of the junction unmatched. The CDR3 nucleotides are TGCGCCAGCAGCTACGGGACTAGCGGGGTAACCGGGGAGCTGTTTTTT. It yields the protein CASSYGTSGVTGELFF.

The chain has TRBV19 and TRBJ1-2, with D possibly being TRBD1 (6 bases). Germline CDR1 reads LNHDA; CDR2 reads SQIVND (reference sequence). The V and J ends lost 5 bases and 3 bases respectively, with 16 bases between them. The length of the CDR3 is 15 residues. CDR3 nucleotide sequence: TGTGCCAGTAGTCTACAGGGCGCGAGGGACTATGGCTACACCTTC. Amino acid sequence: CASSLQGARDYGYTF.

The chain couples TRBV2 to TRBJ2-7; TRBD2 is a possible D gene (6 bases). V lost 4 bases and J 1 base, leaving 8 bases between the germline ends. The CDR3 loop spans 13 amino acids. The germline gives CDR1 SNHLY, CDR2 FYNNEI. The CDR3 nucleotides are TGTGCCAGCAGTGTTGGGACTTCCTACGAGCAGTACTTC. Translated: CASSVGTSYEQYF. Complete variable domain (other parts from reference TRBV2 and TRBJ2-7): EPEVTQTPSHQVTQMGQEVILRCVPISNHLYFYWYRQILGQKVEFLVSFYNNEISEKSEIFDDQFSVERPDGSNFTLKIRSTKLEDSAMYFCASSVGTSYEQYFGPGTRLTVT.

This chain links TRBV7-2 with TRBJ2-3; D remains ambiguous. With 5 bases removed from V and 3 bases from J, the gap between germline ends came to 9 bases. The CDR3 spans 13 residues. Germline V gene data show CDR1 as SGHTA and CDR2 as FQGNSA. The CDR3 region is CASSPSRTDTQYF. In DNA, the CDR3 is TGTGCCAGCAGCCCCAGCAGGACAGATACGCAGTATTTT.

The chain joins TRBV5-4 to TRBJ2-3; D is unresolved. The length of the CDR3 is 13 residues. V lost 1 base and J 2 bases, leaving 5 bases between the germline ends. CDR1 SGHNT and CDR2 YYREEE come from the germline V gene (reference sequence). The CDR3 bases are TGTGCCAGCAGCTTGCTATACACAGATACGCAGTATTTT. Translating it yields CASSLLYTDTQYF.

V and J are TRBV2 and TRBJ2-7; no clear D gene. Germline V CDR1 and CDR2: SNHLY, FYNNEI. This CDR3 is 14 amino acids long. V shed 2 bases and J shed 2 bases, with 10 bases lying between them. The CDR3 protein is CASSELEAAYEQYF. The CDR3 DNA sequence: TGTGCCAGCAGTGAACTCGAGGCGGCCTACGAGCAGTACTTC.

The chain uses TRBV6-8 and TRBJ2-7, with 8 bases matching TRBD1. V trimming: 6 bases; J trimming: 3 bases; junction bases outside the gene matches: 7. Germline values: CDR1 MNHGY, CDR2 SAAAGT. This CDR3 region has 14 residues. The CDR3 loop is CASSRDRLRYEQYF. The CDR3, as DNA: TGTGCCAGCAGCCGGGACAGGTTACGCTACGAGCAGTACTTC.

The V call is TRBV7-9, the J call TRBJ2-1; 10 positions match TRBD2. CDR1 is SEHNR and CDR2 is FQNEAQ in the germline V gene (reference sequence). The V and J ends lost 5 bases and 5 bases, in that order; junction bases with no gene match: 9. The CDR3 spans 16 residues. This CDR3 is CASSLPSGSRNNEQFF. The CDR3 DNA sequence: TGTGCCAGCAGCCTACCTAGCGGGAGCCGAAACAATGAGCAGTTCTTC.

CDR3 DNA: TGCGCCAGCAGCCAAGGTATCCTCGGGGTGGGCAATCAGCCCCAGCATTTT. Its protein product is CASSQGILGVGNQPQHF. This rearrangement joins TRBV4-1 to TRBJ1-5; D ambiguous. The CDR3 is 17 residues long. V lost 1 base and J lost 2, with 15 bases in between. CDR1 is MGHRA, CDR2 YSYEKL, per germline.

This clone was counted between two and nine times. The chain employs TRBV28 and TRBJ2-6; 11 bases match TRBD2. Germline lookup yields CDR1 MDHEN and CDR2 SYDVKM. Losses at the gene ends were 6 bases for V and 1 base for J; bases not matched to a gene: 5. The CDR3 is 17 amino acids. CDR3 in amino acids: CASRPIAGGSGANVLTF. CDR3 DNA: TGTGCCAGCAGGCCCATAGCGGGAGGGTCTGGGGCCAACGTCCTGACTTTC. The whole variable domain, remainder taken from reference TRBV28 and TRBJ2-6, is DVKVTQSSRYLVKRTGEKVFLECVQDMDHENMFWYRQDPGLGLRLIYFSYDVKMKEKGDIPEGYSVSREKKERFSLILESASTNQTSMYLCASRPIAGGSGANVLTFGAGSRLTVL.

The J gene is TRBJ2-1, the V gene TRBV6-1; 9 bases match TRBD1. J lost 7 bases, V lost 5 bases, and 3 bases had no gene match. The germline V gene has CDR1 MNHNS and CDR2 SASEGT. This CDR3 contains 13 residues. The CDR3 bases are TGTGCCAGCAGTAGGACAGGGGTGAATGAGCAGTTCTTC. Translated, it gives CASSRTGVNEQFF.

CDR3 region: CASSPPAYRSRPAQYF. CDR3 bases: TGTGCCAGCAGTCCACCCGCTTACCGATCCAGGCCGGCGCAGTATTTT. The V gene is TRBV28, the J gene TRBJ2-3; D gene ambiguous. The CDR3 spans 16 residues. The germline CDR1 and CDR2 sequences are MDHEN and SYDVKM. Trimming cost V 5 bases and J 10 bases, with 25 bases left between them.

The J gene is TRBJ2-2, the V gene TRBV4-2; 9 bases match TRBD2. Per the germline V gene, CDR1 is LGHNA and CDR2 is YNFKEQ. Germline trimming cut 1 base from V and 2 bases from J; bases unmatched to any gene: 8. CDR3 length: 18 amino acids. The CDR3 is CASSQGVAGETNTGELFF. The CDR3 DNA sequence: TGTGCCAGCAGCCAAGGGGTAGCGGGGGAGACTAACACCGGGGAGCTGTTTTTT.

The J gene is TRBJ1-2, the V gene TRBV27; 11 bases line up with TRBD1. Germline lookup yields CDR1 MNHEY and CDR2 SMNVEV (reference sequence). The CDR3 has 16 amino acids. V lost 5 bases and J lost 4; bases outside the gene matches: 9. The CDR3 protein is CASSPWTGGLAYGYTF. CDR3 DNA: TGTGCCAGCAGTCCGTGGACAGGGGGCTTGGCCTATGGCTACACCTTC.

This rearrangement joins TRBV5-6 to TRBJ1-5; 10 bases agree with TRBD1. The CDR3 contains 14 residues. CDR1 and CDR2 (germline): SGHDT, YYEEEE. J gave up 8 bases and V 5 bases, and 7 bases lay outside the gene matches. The CDR3 sequence: CASRCPDRGEPQHF. In nucleotides, the CDR3 is TGTGCCAGCAGGTGTCCGGACAGGGGGGAGCCCCAGCATTTT.

V gene TRBV27 combines with J gene TRBJ2-3; TRBD1 agrees at 9 bases. The CDR3 is 16 amino acids. J lost 0 bases, V lost 5 bases, and 6 bases had no gene match. Germline CDR1 and CDR2: MNHEY and SMNVEV (reference sequence). CDR3 residues: CASSPGQGSSTDTQYF. The CDR3, as DNA: TGTGCCAGCAGTCCCGGACAGGGGTCTAGCACAGATACGCAGTATTTT.

The gene calls are TRBV6-1 and TRBJ1-2; D uncertain. V shed 6 bases and J shed 4 bases, with 12 bases lying between them. In germline, CDR1 is MNHNS, CDR2 SASEGT. This CDR3 contains 13 residues. CDR3 residues: CASSVDGLYGYTF. The CDR3 DNA follows: TGTGCCAGCAGCGTGGACGGACTCTATGGCTACACCTTC.

The chain couples TRBV27 to TRBJ2-1; the match to TRBD1 covers 10 bases. Trimming removed 6 bases from V and 5 bases from J; junction bases left unmatched: 7. The germline V gene encodes CDR1 MNHEY and CDR2 SMNVEV (reference sequence). The CDR3 covers 15 residues. The CDR3 DNA is TGTGCCAGCAGCCTCGGACAGGGGGTTAACAATGAGCAGTTCTTC. As protein: CASSLGQGVNNEQFF.

This chain uses TRBV7-2 with TRBJ2-7, with 12 bases fitting TRBD2. The CDR3 is made up of 17 amino acids. Germline V gene data show CDR1 as SGHTA and CDR2 as FQGNSA. J gave up 1 base and V 4 bases, and 8 bases lay outside the gene matches. The CDR3 sequence: CASSSHSTSGSSYEQYF. The DNA for the CDR3 is TGTGCCAGCAGCTCCCATTCGACTAGCGGGAGTTCCTACGAGCAGTACTTC.

The chain couples TRBV5-1 to TRBJ1-1, with 7 nucleotides matching TRBD1. V lost 3 bases, J lost 0 bases, and 2 bases stayed unmatched. Germline CDR1 SGHRS, CDR2 YFSETQ. This CDR3 spans 14 amino acids. CDR3 in amino acids: CASSWDSMNTEAFF. CDR3 nucleotides: TGCGCCAGCAGCTGGGACAGCATGAACACTGAAGCTTTCTTT.

The V call is TRBV15, the J call TRBJ1-5; tentative D call: TRBD1 (5 bases). The ends were cut back, 3 bases at V and 8 bases at J, with 11 bases in the middle. Germline V lookup: CDR1 LNHNV, CDR2 YYDKDF (reference sequence). The CDR3 length is 13 residues. DNA of the CDR3: TGTGCCACCAGCAGGGACATTAGGGAGCCCCAGCATTTT. Translated, it gives CATSRDIREPQHF.